Sequencing of this T cell receptor (beta chain) was carried out in a study of CD8 T cells in Susac syndrome. Trimming removed 6 bases at V and 1 base at J, with 11 bases between. Germline lookup yields CDR1 DFQATT and CDR2 SNEGSKA (reference sequence). The CDR3 is 13 residues long. Sequencing targeted TCR beta in T cells from blood (CD8+ and CD4+). Random hexamers were used to reverse transcribe an amount of 0.5 to 1 ug RNA. TCR beta CDR3 was amplified by immunoSEQ covering 54 Vbeta and 13 Jbeta. TCRdb itself ran the immunoSEQ multiplex PCR reads through MiXCR, one entry per CDR3 protein. This sample yields a few hundred thousand distinct CDR3 sequences, of which about 96% are seen a single time; around 0.099% belongs to the top ten.

The sequence was obtained from a human donor with multiple sclerosis. Sequencing used CD4+ T cells from PBMCs. The chain employs TRBV20-1 and TRBJ2-3; D possibly corresponds to TRBD1 (5 bases). In DNA form, the CDR3 reads TGCAGTGCCCGCAGGGATCGCACAGATACGCAGTATTTT. Translation: CSARRDRTDTQYF.